This TCR beta chain was sequenced during a study of blood T cells in healthy people across ages. The authors ran a second PCR of about 7 to 12 cycles using a sample-barcoded 5' primer and a J-beta primer mix. One entry per CDR3 protein results from TCRdb running MiXCR on the 5' RACE reads. The table includes about 1,500,000 distinct CDR3 sequences, 28% detected once. Researchers isolated at least 6.5 million PBMCs per sample. The length of the CDR3 is 15 residues. J was trimmed by 6 bases and V by 5 bases; bases with no gene match: 8. Per germline, CDR1 SGHTA and CDR2 FQGNSA. The sequencing sample was made of blood. This receptor was obtained from a woman under 40 in good health. V gene TRBV7-2 combines with J gene TRBJ2-1, with 9 bases lining up with TRBD1. CDR3 amino acids: CASSVQGAWVNEQFF. CDR3 nucleotide sequence: TGTGCCAGCAGCGTACAGGGGGCATGGGTCAATGAGCAGTTCTTC.